Shown below are 19 T cell receptor beta chains from a single sample sequenced in a study of blood T cell repertoires in COVID-19 (TCRdb year 2020). Receptors were amplified or captured by the immunoSEQ multiplex PCR assay. The table comes from immuneACCESS by way of TCRdb, which keeps in-frame sequences with V and J called. Part of the clones is missing from these tables; in studies checked, under half for an unresolved V gene and the rest for unknown reasons. Present in this sample are about 400,000 clones, approximately 86% of which were seen just once. The ten largest clones capture 3% of the sample. Source material: peripheral blood. These receptors originate from a human donor in a cohort sampled during active COVID-19.

This clone has only a few counts. The V call is TRBV2, the J call TRBJ1-2; 7 bases are a match to TRBD1. In germline, CDR1 is SNHLY, CDR2 FYNNEI. J gave up 8 bases and V 5 bases, and 5 bases lay outside the gene matches. This CDR3 region has 12 residues. CDR3 loop: CASSSTGIGYTF. In nucleotides, the CDR3 is TGTGCCAGCAGTTCGACAGGGATCGGCTACACCTTC. Drawing the rest from reference TRBV2 and TRBJ1-2, the complete variable domain is EPEVTQTPSHQVTQMGQEVILRCVPISNHLYFYWYRQILGQKVEFLVSFYNNEISEKSEIFDDQFSVERPDGSNFTLKIRSTKLEDSAMYFCASSSTGIGYTFGSGTRLTVV.

This chain links TRBV7-8 with TRBJ1-1, with 8 positions matching TRBD1. The length of the CDR3 is 14 residues. V was clipped by 5 bases and J by 1 base; unmatched bases: 3. Germline-derived CDR1 and CDR2 are SGHVS and FQNEAQ. The CDR3 here is CASSRGQENTEAFF. DNA of the CDR3: TGTGCCAGCAGCCGGGGACAGGAGAACACTGAAGCTTTCTTT.

The genes are TRBV6-1 and TRBJ2-1; D is perhaps TRBD1 (5 bases). Germline-derived CDR1 and CDR2 are MNHNS and SASEGT. CDR3 size: 15 residues. V lost 0 bases to trimming and J lost 4 bases, with 10 bases between them. CDR3 amino acids: CASSEAVTDYNEQFF. Here the CDR3 DNA reads TGTGCCAGCAGTGAAGCTGTGACAGATTACAATGAGCAGTTCTTC.

The chain uses TRBV19 and TRBJ1-1; TRBD1 might be the D (5 bases). V was trimmed by 8 bases and J by 5 bases, leaving 15 bases between them. CDR1 is LNHDA, CDR2 SQIVND, per germline (reference sequence). This CDR3 spans 13 amino acids. The CDR3 protein is CASGTTTETEAFF. The CDR3 DNA is TGTGCCAGTGGGACTACGACAGAAACTGAAGCTTTCTTT.

This chain uses TRBV14 with TRBJ1-6, with D possibly matching TRBD1 (6 bases). The CDR3 runs to 15 residues. V shed 0 bases and J shed 10 bases, with 13 bases lying between them. Germline CDR1 reads SGHDN; CDR2 reads FVKESK. In DNA, the CDR3 is TGTGCCAGCAGCCAAGAAAGGTGGGGGGGCTCACCCCTCCACTTT. It specifies CASSQERWGGSPLHF.

The V and J genes are TRBV6-5 and TRBJ2-7; 7 bases line up with TRBD2. The trim removed 0 bases at V and 2 bases at J, leaving 4 bases unmatched. The CDR3 loop spans 15 amino acids. Germline loops: CDR1 MNHEY, CDR2 SVGAGI. CDR3 loop: CASSYSPSGAYEQYF. In nucleotides, the CDR3 is TGTGCCAGCAGTTACTCTCCTAGCGGCGCCTACGAGCAGTACTTC.

The chain couples TRBV5-6 to TRBJ1-1; 8 bases are a match to TRBD1. V gave up 4 bases and J gave up 7 bases; unmatched junction bases: 21. The CDR3 consists of 18 residues. CDR1 SGHDT and CDR2 YYEEEE come from the germline V gene. The CDR3 DNA is TGTGCCAGCAGCCCGGAGGGCTGGACAGGGCTGAAATTGGTTGAAGCTTTCTTT. Amino acid sequence: CASSPEGWTGLKLVEAFF.

The rearrangement joins TRBV10-3 to TRBJ1-2, with D possibly being TRBD1 (6 bases). Trimming shortened V by 10 bases and J by 6 bases, and 18 bases separated the two germline ends. CDR1 ENHRY and CDR2 SYGVKD come from the germline V gene. This CDR3 region has 13 residues. CDR3 protein: CATGGGRENGYTF. DNA for the CDR3: TGTGCCACCGGAGGGGGGAGGGAGAATGGCTACACCTTC.

The J gene is TRBJ1-6, the V gene TRBV12-3 or TRBV12-4, with D perhaps TRBD1 (5 bases). The CDR3 totals 12 residues. The germline V and J ends were trimmed by 7 bases and 9 bases, with 10 bases remaining between them. The CDR3 DNA reads as TGTGCCAGCAACAACCAGGGTTCACCCCTCCACTTT. Translating it yields CASNNQGSPLHF.

The chain joins TRBV15 to TRBJ2-7, with 14 nucleotides matching TRBD2. The CDR3 loop spans 16 amino acids. V gave up 0 bases and J gave up 5 bases; unmatched junction bases: 3. Germline lookup yields CDR1 LNHNV and CDR2 YYDKDF (reference sequence). DNA of the CDR3: TGTGCCACCAGCAGAGATCCGGGACTAGCGGGAGACGAGCAGTACTTC. This encodes CATSRDPGLAGDEQYF.

Here the CDR3 reads CASSQLASSTDTQYF. The CDR3 bases are TGCGCCAGCAGCCAACTAGCATCTAGCACAGATACGCAGTATTTT. The chain couples TRBV4-1 to TRBJ2-3; D is possibly TRBD2 (5 bases). The CDR3 is made up of 15 amino acids. Germline V gene lookup returns CDR1 MGHRA and CDR2 YSYEKL. The V gene lost 2 bases and the J gene lost 0 bases, with 9 bases spanning the gap.

This rearrangement joins TRBV5-1 to TRBJ1-4, with D possibly being TRBD1 (5 bases). Trimming took off 2 bases at V and 7 bases at J, with 27 bases between the two ends. Looked up from germline, CDR1 is SGHRS and CDR2 is YFSETQ. This CDR3 spans 19 amino acids. The CDR3 DNA is TGCGCCAGCAGCTTCTCAACGACGGGACTCAGGTTGGAGGGTGAAAAACTGTTTTTT. Its protein is CASSFSTTGLRLEGEKLFF.

This chain uses TRBV28 with TRBJ1-2; TRBD1 matches 7 bases. Germline V gene lookup returns CDR1 MDHEN and CDR2 SYDVKM. This CDR3 comprises 14 residues. After removal of 8 bases from V and 3 bases from J, the junction contained 9 bases not matched to a gene. The CDR3 loop is CASWRPGTDYGYTF. CDR3 nucleotides: TGTGCCAGCTGGCGGCCCGGGACAGACTATGGCTACACCTTC.

The chain uses TRBV11-2 and TRBJ1-2; 8 bases match TRBD1. The junction had 4 bases not matched to a gene; V was cut back by 0 bases and J by 4 bases. CDR1 is SGHAT, CDR2 FQNNGV, per germline. This CDR3 has 15 residues. CDR3 sequence: CASSLEGRGPYGYTF. CDR3 DNA: TGTGCCAGCAGCTTAGAAGGCAGGGGGCCCTATGGCTACACCTTC.

The CDR3 spells CASSSQGHQETQYF. CDR3 DNA sequence: TGCGCCAGCAGCTCCCAGGGGCACCAAGAGACCCAGTACTTC. The V gene is TRBV5-1, the J gene TRBJ2-5; D may be TRBD1 (6 bases). The CDR3 is 14 residues long. Trimming shortened V by 3 bases and J by 0 bases, and 9 bases separated the two germline ends. From germline, CDR1 is SGHRS and CDR2 YFSETQ.

The CDR3 DNA sequence: TGTGCCAGCAGCGATGGACTAGCAGTGGGGTACCAAGAGACCCAGTACTTC. Residues: CASSDGLAVGYQETQYF. This chain uses TRBV11-2 with TRBJ2-5, with 8 bases aligning to TRBD2. V dropped 5 bases and J dropped 0; count of bases not matched to a gene: 11. Germline V gene sequence: CDR1 SGHAT, CDR2 FQNNGV. This CDR3 comprises 17 residues.

The chain joins TRBV19 to TRBJ1-4, with D possibly TRBD1 on 5 matching bases. V dropped 3 bases and J dropped 8 bases, with 10 bases sitting between them. The CDR3 runs to 13 residues. The V gene's germline CDR1 is LNHDA and CDR2 SQIVND (reference sequence). CDR3 sequence: CASSIVGAEKLFF. The CDR3 coding sequence is TGTGCCAGTAGTATCGTTGGGGCAGAAAAACTGTTTTTT.

V usage is TRBV18 and J usage is TRBJ2-1, with TRBD1 identical over 7 bases. The CDR3 is 17 residues long. Per the germline V gene, CDR1 is KGHSH and CDR2 is LQKENI. J gave up 1 base and V 3 bases, and 9 bases lay outside the gene matches. The chain's CDR3 is CASSPDTGVVSYNEQFF. CDR3 nucleotides: TGTGCCAGCTCACCCGACACAGGGGTCGTTTCCTACAATGAGCAGTTCTTC.

The V and J genes are TRBV2 and TRBJ2-7; D is undetermined. CDR1 is SNHLY, CDR2 FYNNEI, per germline. The V and J ends lost 4 bases and 0 bases respectively, with 10 bases between them. The CDR3 extends over 14 amino acids. The CDR3 DNA sequence: TGTGCCAGCAGTGCCAGGCAGAGCTCCTACGAGCAGTACTTC. Protein: CASSARQSSYEQYF.